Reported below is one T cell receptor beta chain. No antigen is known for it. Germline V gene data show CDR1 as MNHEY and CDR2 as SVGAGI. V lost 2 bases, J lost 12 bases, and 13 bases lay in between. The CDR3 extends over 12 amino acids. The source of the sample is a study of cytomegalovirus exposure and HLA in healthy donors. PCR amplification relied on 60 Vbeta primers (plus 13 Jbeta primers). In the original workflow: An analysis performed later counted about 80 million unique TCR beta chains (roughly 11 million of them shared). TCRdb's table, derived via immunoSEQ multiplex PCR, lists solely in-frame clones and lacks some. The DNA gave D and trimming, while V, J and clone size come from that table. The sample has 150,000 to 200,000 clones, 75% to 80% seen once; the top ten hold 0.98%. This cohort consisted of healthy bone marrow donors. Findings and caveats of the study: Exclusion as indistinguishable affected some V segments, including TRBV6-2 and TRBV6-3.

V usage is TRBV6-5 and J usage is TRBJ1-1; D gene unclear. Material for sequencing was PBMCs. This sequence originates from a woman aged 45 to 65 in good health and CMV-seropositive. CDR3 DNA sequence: TGTGCCAGCAGTTACGGGGAGATCGAAACTTTCTTT. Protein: CASSYGEIETFF.